These T cell receptor beta chains were read from a single sample in a study of T cells after yellow fever vaccination. MiXCR was run by TCRdb on the 5' RACE reads, yielding one entry per CDR3 protein. The sample lists hundreds of thousands of distinct CDR3 sequences, 18% occurring once. The sequenced sample was PBMCs, obtained before the yellow fever booster vaccination. All receptors derive from a man aged 18 to 29 who received the YFV17D yellow fever vaccine. The CDR3 runs from the conserved cysteine through the conserved F or W.

J,V,CDR3
TRBJ2-5,TRBV6-2/TRBV6-3,CASSYMVSQETQYF
TRBJ1-1,TRBV3-1,CASSREGINTEAFF
TRBJ2-1,TRBV6-5,CASRQLDSYNEQFF
TRBJ2-7,TRBV6-5,CASSRDWAYSYEQYF
TRBJ2-1,TRBV29-1,CSAGQYNEQFF
TRBJ2-5,TRBV4-1,CASSSWTSGGEETQYF
TRBJ2-3,TRBV5-1,CASSSGPDTDTQYF
TRBJ1-4,TRBV7-2,CASSLFFLGQGNEKLFF
TRBJ1-5,TRBV6-2/TRBV6-3,CASSYRNQPQHF
TRBJ2-6,TRBV2,CASRYPGRVGLEANVLTF
TRBJ2-5,TRBV12-3/TRBV12-4,CASSYGVETQYF
TRBJ2-1,TRBV4-2,CASSQVWASDSYNEQFF
TRBJ1-2,TRBV20-1,CSSQEVGGYGYTF
TRBJ2-1,TRBV15,CATSRQPSGAYNEQFF
TRBJ1-1,TRBV5-1,CASSTGTVYTEAFF
TRBJ2-5,TRBV20-1,CSAKCRLREVWETQYF
TRBJ2-1,TRBV6-5,CASSYSGGGLNYEQFF
TRBJ2-2,TRBV2,CASSDIQGIGELFF
TRBJ2-5,TRBV5-1,CASSLETPQGAQYF
TRBJ1-4,TRBV12-3/TRBV12-4,CASRPGHNEKLFF
TRBJ1-3,TRBV12-3/TRBV12-4,CASSFPRFTGNTIYF
TRBJ2-7,TRBV6-6,CASSHGGYEQYF
TRBJ1-5,TRBV20-1,CSARGDPNQPQHF
TRBJ2-7,TRBV27,CASSLGGFGYEQYF
TRBJ1-5,TRBV15,CATSRRTVSNQPQHF
TRBJ2-5,TRBV7-2,CASSGWVQETQYF
TRBJ2-3,TRBV20-1,CSVTWGLDTQYF
TRBJ1-1,TRBV12-3/TRBV12-4,CASSFRSVNTEAFF
TRBJ2-1,TRBV7-3,CASSVLAGGNSYNEQFF
TRBJ2-2,TRBV5-1,CASSLVKNTGELFF
TRBJ2-7,TRBV12-3/TRBV12-4,CASSPPAWGGLEQYF
TRBJ2-3,TRBV20-1,CSVHDRGKFTDTQYF
TRBJ1-1,TRBV11-2,CASSLQPGPITEAFF
TRBJ2-7,TRBV25-1,CASSEWSQVSYEQYF
TRBJ2-2,TRBV11-2,CASSITGGANTGELFF
TRBJ1-2,TRBV7-8,CASSSRDRGSLGGYTF
TRBJ2-1,TRBV9,CASRAGTEDYNEQFF
TRBJ2-1,TRBV6-2/TRBV6-3,CASRRTSGGEQFF
TRBJ2-5,TRBV5-1,CASSIAGTEQETQYF
TRBJ2-7,TRBV7-2,CASSPGLSLSYEQYF